Each of the 9 T cell receptor beta chains below was sequenced from the same sample in a study of CD8 T cells in Susac syndrome. The RNA, about 0.45 to 1 ug, was put through reverse transcription using random hexamers. TCRdb re-called the immunoSEQ multiplex PCR reads with MiXCR, one entry per CDR3 protein. Altogether roughly 140,000 distinct CDR3 sequences are present, 95% being singletons, with the ten largest covering over 0.065%. The sample taken for sequencing was CD4+ T cells from PBMCs. The source of these receptors is a human donor with Susac syndrome.

The chain joins TRBV20-1 to TRBJ1-1; tentative D call: TRBD1 (6 bases). The V end lost 5 bases, the J end lost 0 bases, and 16 bases lay between the germline ends. CDR1 and CDR2 from the germline V gene are DFQATT and SNEGSKA (reference sequence). The CDR3 extends over 15 amino acids. CDR3 sequence reads: CSAAKTGWVNTEAFF. CDR3 coding DNA: TGCAGTGCTGCGAAGACAGGATGGGTGAACACTGAAGCTTTCTTT.

V is TRBV15 and J is TRBJ1-5; no clear D. The germline V gene encodes CDR1 LNHNV and CDR2 YYDKDF (reference sequence). The CDR3 length is 16 residues. Between the trimmed V and J ends, which lost 0 bases and 1 base, there was a span of 10 bases. CDR3 coding DNA: TGTGCCACCAGCAGAGATCGGACCGTGAGCAATCAGCCCCAGCATTTT. It is translated as CATSRDRTVSNQPQHF.

This chain uses TRBV19 with TRBJ2-1; 9 nucleotides align to TRBD1. The J segment lost 7 bases and the V segment lost 3 bases, leaving 7 bases of the junction unmatched. Looked up from germline, CDR1 is LNHDA and CDR2 is SQIVND (reference sequence). The CDR3 runs 15 residues. CDR3: CASSITGGASNEQFF. The CDR3 DNA reads as TGTGCCAGTAGTATTACAGGGGGCGCTTCGAATGAGCAGTTCTTC.

The chain is built from TRBV6-5 and TRBJ2-5; the match to TRBD1 covers 7 bases. CDR3 size: 13 residues. The V segment lost 5 bases and the J segment 5 bases; nucleotides outside the gene matches: 5. Germline assignment: CDR1 MNHEY and CDR2 SVGAGI. The CDR3 loop reads CASSPTGWETQYF. The CDR3 nucleotides are TGTGCCAGCAGTCCGACAGGGTGGGAGACCCAGTACTTC.

The chain recombines TRBV14 with TRBJ2-7, with D possibly being TRBD1 (5 bases). This CDR3 has 16 residues. The germline gives CDR1 SGHDN, CDR2 FVKESK. The ends were cut back, 2 bases at V and 1 base at J, with 15 bases in the middle. The CDR3 loop is CASSQIWGEGSYEQYF. The CDR3 bases are TGTGCCAGCAGCCAAATCTGGGGCGAAGGGTCCTACGAGCAGTACTTC. The full variable domain, in which reference TRBV14 and TRBJ2-7 provide the parts outside the CDR3, is EAGVTQFPSHSVIEKGQTVTLRCDPISGHDNLYWYRRVMGKEIKFLLHFVKESKQDESGMPNNRFLAERTGGTYSTLKVQPAELEDSGVYFCASSQIWGEGSYEQYFGPGTRLTVT.

The chain employs TRBV6-2 or TRBV6-3 and TRBJ2-3; D is tentatively TRBD1 or TRBD2 (5 bases each). The CDR3 runs 13 residues. CDR1 MNHEY and CDR2 SVGEGT come from the germline V gene. Trimming left V 10 bases short and J 6 bases short, with 17 bases between. CDR3 in DNA: TGTGCCACCCGACGGGGCGGCGGGGATACGCAGTATTTT. This sequence encodes CATRRGGGDTQYF.

This sequence joins TRBV20-1 and TRBJ2-5; D is perhaps TRBD1 (5 bases). This CDR3 has 12 residues. Trimming shortened V by 6 bases and J by 5 bases, and 13 bases separated the two germline ends. Germline lookup yields CDR1 DFQATT and CDR2 SNEGSKA (reference sequence). The CDR3 region is CSAWGIGETQYF. CDR3 nucleotide sequence: TGCAGTGCCTGGGGCATCGGGGAGACCCAGTACTTC.

The rearrangement links TRBV7-9 to TRBJ1-2, with D uncertain. V was cut by 2 bases and J by 3 bases, with 10 bases left in between. The CDR3 consists of 14 residues. Germline values: CDR1 SEHNR, CDR2 FQNEAQ (reference sequence). Here the CDR3 DNA reads TGTGCCAGCAGCTTACTCCAGCTGGACTATGGCTACACCTTC. This encodes CASSLLQLDYGYTF.

This clonotype was observed a handful of times. The chain employs TRBV7-6 and TRBJ1-6; 9 bases align to TRBD1. The V and J ends lost 8 bases and 7 bases, in that order; junction bases with no gene match: 3. In germline, CDR1 is SGHVS, CDR2 FNYEAQ. This CDR3 is built from 13 residues. The CDR3 reads CASGGTGNSPLHF. The CDR3 bases are TGTGCCAGCGGCGGGACAGGGAATTCACCCCTCCACTTT.